This TCR beta chain was profiled in a study of cytomegalovirus exposure and HLA in healthy donors. Points from the study as a whole: A list of approximately 160 TCR beta chains associated with cytomegalovirus was given. There were a few CMV-associated chains whose specificity for CMV antigens was confirmed in vitro.

The donors were part of the validation cohort, which consisted of about 120 subjects and was separate from the first cohort of hundreds of subjects. The V and J ends lost 5 bases and 2 bases, in that order; junction bases with no gene match: 4. The CDR3 is 16 residues long. CDR1 is SGHNT, CDR2 YENEEA, per germline. Measured with immunoSEQ multiplex PCR; TCRdb has only the in-frame clones, and not every one. The table shows 150,000 to 200,000 clones, with roughly 85% occurring only once. Remarks on this clone: Its antigen is unidentified.

The sequence was collected from a man younger than 35 in good health and CMV-seropositive. Specimen: PBMCs. The V and J genes are TRBV11-3 and TRBJ2-3, with TRBD2 matching over 13 bases. This CDR3 is CASSQTSGGFTDTQYF. Written as DNA, the CDR3 is TGTGCCAGCAGCCAGACTAGCGGGGGGTTCACAGATACGCAGTATTTT.